What follows describes a single TCR beta chain. Its antigen is as yet unknown. One base away lies a much larger clone, so this may be a sequencing read error. The source of the sample is a study of prognosis after radiotherapy for stage I lung cancer. The patient cohort was node-negative on CT and PET/CT, with no prior chemotherapy, radiotherapy or other malignancies. Genomic DNA was the source, and TCR beta CDR3 was amplified from it by two-round multiplex PCR. Individual primers that were specific to each TRBV and TRBJ gene served in first-round PCR. Each CDR3 protein is one row after TCRdb ran MiXCR on the multiplex PCR reads. Of about 14,000 distinct CDR3 sequences in the sample, around half were seen once. Study results and caveats: Patients with and without metastases reportedly differed in TRBV and TRBJ gene usage frequencies.

The material was PBMCs, obtained before or after stereotactic body radiation therapy (not recorded which). This clonotype was obtained from a donor over 45 with non-small cell lung cancer.

CDR3 DNA sequence: TGTGCCAGCAGCCCCAGAGGGGGGGGGTTCACAGATGCGCAGTATTTT. Amino acid sequence: CASSPRGGGFTDAQYF. This chain joins TRBV9 and TRBJ2-3; maybe TRBD2 (7 bases). Germline V gene sequence: CDR1 SGDLS, CDR2 YYNGEE. The CDR3 is 16 residues long. The whole variable domain, filled in from reference TRBV9 and TRBJ2-3, reads DSGVTQTPKHLITATGQRVTLRCSPRSGDLSVYWYQQSLDQGLQFLIQYYNGEERAKGNILERFSAQQFPDLHSELNLSSLELGDSALYFCASSPRGGGFTDAQYFGPGTRLTVL.